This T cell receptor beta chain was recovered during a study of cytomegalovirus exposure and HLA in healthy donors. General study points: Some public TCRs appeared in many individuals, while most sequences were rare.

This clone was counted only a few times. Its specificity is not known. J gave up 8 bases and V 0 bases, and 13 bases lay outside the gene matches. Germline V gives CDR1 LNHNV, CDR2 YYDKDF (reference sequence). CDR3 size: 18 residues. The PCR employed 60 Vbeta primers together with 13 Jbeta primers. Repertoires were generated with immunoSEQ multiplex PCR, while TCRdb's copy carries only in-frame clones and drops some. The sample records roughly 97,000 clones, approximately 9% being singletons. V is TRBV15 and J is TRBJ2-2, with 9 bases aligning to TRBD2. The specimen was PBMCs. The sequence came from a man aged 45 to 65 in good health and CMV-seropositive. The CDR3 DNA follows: TGTGCCACCAGCAGAGATCTACGCGGGAGGGCCCTAGTTGGGGAGCTGTTTTTT. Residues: CATSRDLRGRALVGELFF.